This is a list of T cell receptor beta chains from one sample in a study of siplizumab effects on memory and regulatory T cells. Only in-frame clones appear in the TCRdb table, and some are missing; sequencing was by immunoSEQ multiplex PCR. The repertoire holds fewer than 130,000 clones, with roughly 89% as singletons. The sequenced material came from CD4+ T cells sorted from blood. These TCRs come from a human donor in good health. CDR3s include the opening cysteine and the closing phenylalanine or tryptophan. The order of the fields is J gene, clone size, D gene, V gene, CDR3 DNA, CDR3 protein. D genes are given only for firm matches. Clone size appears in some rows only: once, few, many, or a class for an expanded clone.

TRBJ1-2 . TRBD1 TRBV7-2 TGTGCCAGCAGCTTTAGACAGGGTTCGCTCTATGGCTACACCTTC CASSFRQGSLYGYTF
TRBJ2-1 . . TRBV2 TGTGCCAGCGTCAGCGAATACCGCTCCTACAATGAGCAGTTCTTC CASVSEYRSYNEQFF
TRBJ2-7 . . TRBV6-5 TGTGCCAGCAGGGGAGGGGGCGGATCCTACGAGCAGTACTTC CASRGGGGSYEQYF
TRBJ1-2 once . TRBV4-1 TGCGCCAGCAGCCAGGGGGGGGGCTATGGCTACACCTTC CASSQGGGYGYTF
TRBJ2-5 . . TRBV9 TGTGCCAGCAGCGTAGACAGCCGGGAGACCCAGTACTTC CASSVDSRETQYF
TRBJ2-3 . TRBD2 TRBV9 TGTGCCAGCAGCGTAGGAGGGAGCGGGAGCGTAGATACGCAGTATTTT CASSVGGSGSVDTQYF
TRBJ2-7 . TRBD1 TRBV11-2 TGTGCCAGCAGCTCCCGGCAGGGGGCCTACGAGCAGTACTTC CASSSRQGAYEQYF
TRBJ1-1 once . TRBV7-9 TGTGCCAGCAGCTTAACCGCTGAAGCTTTCTTT CASSLTAEAFF
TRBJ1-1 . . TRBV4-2 TGTGCCAGCAGCCGGCGACAGTCCCGAGACACTGAAGCTTTCTTT CASSRRQSRDTEAFF
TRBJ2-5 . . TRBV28 TGTGCCAGCAGTTTAAACGCCCTCCTGGAGACCCAGTACTTC CASSLNALLETQYF
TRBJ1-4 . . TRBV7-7 TGTGCCAGCAGCCCTGACGGCGCAACTAATGAAAAACTGTTTTTT CASSPDGATNEKLFF
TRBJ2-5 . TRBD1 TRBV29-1 TGCAGCGTTGAAGACACTGACAGGGCCGAAGAGACCCAGTACTTC CSVEDTDRAEETQYF
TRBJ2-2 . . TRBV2 TGTGCCAGCCACAGGTTGAAGGGCGCGAACACCGGGGAGCTGTTTTTT CASHRLKGANTGELFF
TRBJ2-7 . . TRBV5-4 TGTGCCAGCAGCCGGGCCACAACCTACGAGCAGTACTTC CASSRATTYEQYF
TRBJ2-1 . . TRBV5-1 TGCGCCAGCAGCTCGACAGCAAATTCCTACAATGAGCAGTTCTTC CASSSTANSYNEQFF
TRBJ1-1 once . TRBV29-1 TGCAGCGTTGCCAGGGGGAACACTGAAGCTTTCTTT CSVARGNTEAFF
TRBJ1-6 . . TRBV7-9 TGTGCCAGCAGCTTAGCGCCGATTGGCAGGGCAGGGTCACCCCTCCACTTT CASSLAPIGRAGSPLHF
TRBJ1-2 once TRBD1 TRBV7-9 TGTGCCAGCAGCTCGGACAGGGGGACTAACTATGGCTACACCTTC CASSSDRGTNYGYTF
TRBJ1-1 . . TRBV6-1 TGTGCCAGCGGACGGACTGTGAACACTGAAGCTTTCTTT CASGRTVNTEAFF
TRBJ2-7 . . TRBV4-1 TGCGCCAGCAGCCCACTAGCTTCTAGCTCCTACGAGCAGTACTTC CASSPLASSSYEQYF
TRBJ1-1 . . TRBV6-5 TGTGCCAGCAGATCGAGGGGCCTGAACACTGAAGCTTTCTTT CASRSRGLNTEAFF
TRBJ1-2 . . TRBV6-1 TGTGCCAGCAGTGAAGCTGTAGAAGCCCGGGCTGGTGGCTACACCTTC CASSEAVEARAGGYTF
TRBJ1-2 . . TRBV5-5 TGTGCCAGCAGCTTGGAGACAGGATGGTCCTACGACTATGGCTACACCTTC CASSLETGWSYDYGYTF
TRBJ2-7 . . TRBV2 TGTGCCAGCATGCGCCAGGGGCTCCACGAGCAGTACTTC CASMRQGLHEQYF
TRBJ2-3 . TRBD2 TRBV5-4 TGTGCCAGCAGCTTTCTGACTAGCGGGAGCACAGATACGCAGTATTTT CASSFLTSGSTDTQYF
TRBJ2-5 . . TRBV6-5 TGTGCCAGCAGTTACTCGGGGCCGACCGATACCCAGTACTTC CASSYSGPTDTQYF
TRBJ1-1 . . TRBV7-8 TGTGCCAGCAGCTTAGTTTTAGGACGTTCTGAAGCTTTCTTT CASSLVLGRSEAFF
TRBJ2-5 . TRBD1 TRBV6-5 TGTGCCAGCAGTTACAGGGGGCGTCTAGAGACCCAGTACTTC CASSYRGRLETQYF
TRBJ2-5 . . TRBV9 TGTGCCAGCAGCGTAGAAGAAGGCAGGGGAAAGACCCAGTACTTC CASSVEEGRGKTQYF
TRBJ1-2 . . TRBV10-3 TGTGCCAGCAGTTTGGGCAGAAACTATGGCTACACCTTC CASSLGRNYGYTF
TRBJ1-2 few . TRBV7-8 TGTGCCAGCAGCTTAGTGGACAGCGCTAACTATGGCTACACCTTC CASSLVDSANYGYTF
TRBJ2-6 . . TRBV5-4 TGTGCCAGCAGCTTGAAAGGAGCTGGGGCCAACGTCCTGACTTTC CASSLKGAGANVLTF
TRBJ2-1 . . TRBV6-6 TGTGCCAGCAGTCTCCGGCCTGGCAATGAGCAGTTCTTC CASSLRPGNEQFF
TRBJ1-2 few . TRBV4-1 TGCGCCAGCAGCCGAGGACAAGGGAGGACCTTC CASSRGQGRTF
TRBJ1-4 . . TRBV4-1 TGCGCCAGCAGCCCCCCCCCAGCTGATTATGAAAAACTGTTTTTT CASSPPPADYEKLFF
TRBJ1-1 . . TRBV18 TGTGCCAGCTCACCTTTCGGACGGCCTGATATGAACACTGAAGCTTTCTTT CASSPFGRPDMNTEAFF
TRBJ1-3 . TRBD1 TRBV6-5 TGTGCCAGCAGTTACTCGGGAGGACAGGGGGGAAACACCATATATTTT CASSYSGGQGGNTIYF
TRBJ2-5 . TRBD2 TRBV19 TGTGCCAGTAATAGCGGGGAAGGGGAGACCCAGTACTTC CASNSGEGETQYF
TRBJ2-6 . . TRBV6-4 TGTGCCAGCAGAGACAGCTCTGGGGCCAACGTCCTGACTTTC CASRDSSGANVLTF
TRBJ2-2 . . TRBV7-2 TGTGCCAGCAGGGCCCCGGGGCGGGTAGGGGAGCTGTTTTTT CASRAPGRVGELFF
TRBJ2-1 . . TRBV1 TGCACCAGCAAAAGGTGGGGTGAGCAGTTCTTC CTSKRWGEQFF
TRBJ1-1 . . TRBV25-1 TGTGCCAGCAGTGAATACGCATTTGGACGAAATGAAGCTTTCTTT CASSEYAFGRNEAFF
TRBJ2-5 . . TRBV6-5 TGTGCCAGCAGTTCTTTTGGTCCGGACCCCCAAGAGACCCAGTACTTC CASSSFGPDPQETQYF
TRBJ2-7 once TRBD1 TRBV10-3 TGTGCCATCAGGCAGGGGGCGGACTACGAGCAGTACTTC CAIRQGADYEQYF
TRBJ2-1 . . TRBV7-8 TGTGCCAGCACCTCCCTCGGACAAAACAACAATGAGCAGTTCTTC CASTSLGQNNNEQFF
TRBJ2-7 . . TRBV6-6 TGTGCCAGCATTTCACGGCCGTATGCAACCTACGAGCAGTACTTC CASISRPYATYEQYF
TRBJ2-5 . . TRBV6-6 TGTGCCAGCGGAGGTCCAGCACGGGAGACCCAGTACTTC CASGGPARETQYF
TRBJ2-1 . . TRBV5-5 TGTGCCAGCAGCTTATCTTCGGGAAGCTCCTACAATGAGCAGTTCTTC CASSLSSGSSYNEQFF
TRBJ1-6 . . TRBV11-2 TGTGCCAGCAGCTTAGATAATTCACCCCTCCACTTT CASSLDNSPLHF
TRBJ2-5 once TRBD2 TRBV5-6 TGTGCCAGCAGCCCTAGGACGGGACTAGCGGAGACCCAGTACTTC CASSPRTGLAETQYF
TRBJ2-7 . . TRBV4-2 TGTGCCAGCAGCCAAGGGGACGGTTCCTACGAGCAGTACTTC CASSQGDGSYEQYF
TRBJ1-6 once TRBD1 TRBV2 TGTGCCAGCAGAGGCGGACAGGGAATTAATTCACCCCTCCACTTT CASRGGQGINSPLHF
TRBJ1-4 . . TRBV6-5 TGTGCCAGCAGTCCCAGGATCGGCGAAAAACTGTTTTTT CASSPRIGEKLFF
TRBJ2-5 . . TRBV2 TGTGCCAGCAGTGAAGGGTACGGTCAAGAGACCCAGTACTTC CASSEGYGQETQYF
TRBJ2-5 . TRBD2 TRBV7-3 TGTGCCAGCAGCTTAACGGGGTGGGAGGGGACCCAAGAGACCCAGTACTTC CASSLTGWEGTQETQYF
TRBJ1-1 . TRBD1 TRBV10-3 TGTGCCATCAAAGGGGGACAGGGGAACACTGAAGCTTTCTTT CAIKGGQGNTEAFF
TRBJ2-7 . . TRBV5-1 TGCGCCAGTACCGGGAGTTCCTACGAGCAGTACTTC CASTGSSYEQYF